Presented here are 29 T cell receptor beta chains from one specimen sequenced in a study of cytomegalovirus exposure and HLA in healthy donors. PCR involved 60 Vbeta and 13 Jbeta primers. Sequenced by immunoSEQ multiplex PCR; TCRdb stores in-frame clones only, minus some. This table has 100,000 or so clones, roughly 13% appearing once. Sequenced sample: PBMCs. These receptors were obtained from a man between 35 and 55 years old in good health and CMV-seropositive.

This clone has only a few counts. This chain uses TRBV5-1 with TRBJ2-1, with 7 bases fitting TRBD2. This CDR3 is 15 amino acids long. Germline-derived CDR1 and CDR2 are SGHRS and YFSETQ. The V segment lost 0 bases and the J segment 9 bases; nucleotides outside the gene matches: 9. Written as DNA, the CDR3 is TGCGCCAGCAGCTTGGAGGCAGCGGGAAACAGTGAGCAGTTCTTC. It translates to CASSLEAAGNSEQFF.

The rearrangement uses TRBV7-2 and TRBJ1-2, with 9 nucleotides matching TRBD1. The V gene end was trimmed by 5 bases and the J gene end by 1 base; junction bases not matched to a gene: 5. Germline V gives CDR1 SGHTA, CDR2 FQGNSA. CDR3 length equals 15 residues. CDR3 region: CASSTETGGNYGYTF. The DNA of the CDR3 is TGTGCCAGCAGCACCGAGACAGGGGGTAACTATGGCTACACCTTC.

The chain recombines TRBV9 with TRBJ2-5; D is ambiguous. The length of the CDR3 is 15 residues. Germline values: CDR1 SGDLS, CDR2 YYNGEE. The ends were cut back, 4 bases at V and 1 base at J, with 14 bases in the middle. The chain's CDR3 is CASSSRQHRQETQYF. CDR3 sequence (DNA): TGTGCCAGCAGCTCCAGACAACACCGCCAAGAGACCCAGTACTTC.

This clone has more than one count but fewer than ten. J is TRBJ1-1 and V is TRBV19; tentative D call: TRBD1 (6 bases). The V gene's germline CDR1 is LNHDA and CDR2 SQIVND (reference sequence). The V end was cut by 5 bases, the J end by 5 bases, with 15 bases between. The CDR3 contains 14 residues. The CDR3 loop reads CASSPRGGLTEAFF. The CDR3 DNA follows: TGTGCCAGTAGTCCCCGGGGGGGGCTGACTGAAGCTTTCTTT.

This clone was picked up a small number of times. The chain is built from TRBV25-1 and TRBJ2-7; weak D call: TRBD1 (5 bases). CDR1 is MGHDK, CDR2 SYGVNS, per germline. Trimming left V 4 bases short and J 5 bases short, with 6 bases between. The length of the CDR3 is 11 residues. CDR3 amino acids: CASSVQDEQYF. The CDR3 DNA sequence: TGTGCCAGCAGTGTACAGGACGAGCAGTACTTC.

The rearrangement uses TRBV6-5 and TRBJ1-3, with unresolved D. Looked up from germline, CDR1 is MNHEY and CDR2 is SVGAGI. Deletions cut 5 bases from V and 4 bases from J, with 9 bases between. The CDR3 length is 13 residues. The CDR3 is CASSTPRGNTIYF. CDR3 nucleotide sequence: TGTGCCAGCAGTACCCCCAGGGGAAACACCATATATTTT.

The J gene is TRBJ2-7, the V gene TRBV6-6; a possible D gene is TRBD2 (6 bases). CDR3 size: 15 residues. From germline, CDR1 is MNHNY and CDR2 SVGAGI (reference sequence). V lost 0 bases and J 5 bases, leaving 14 bases between the germline ends. The CDR3 here is CASSYSPGRGDEQYF. The CDR3 DNA reads as TGTGCCAGCAGTTACTCACCAGGGCGCGGGGACGAGCAGTACTTC.

This clone appeared a few times. The chain is built from TRBV11-3 and TRBJ2-1, with 9 bases lining up with TRBD2. Trimming cost V 2 bases and J 2 bases; bases outside gene matches: 10. CDR1 and CDR2 from the germline V gene are SGHNT and YENEEA. The CDR3 sequence is 18 residues long. This chain's CDR3 is CASSLNDPASGAYNEQFF. The CDR3 region has the DNA TGTGCCAGCAGCTTAAATGATCCAGCTAGCGGGGCCTACAATGAGCAGTTCTTC.

In its sample, this clone was seen a few times. This chain links TRBV12-5 with TRBJ2-5, with 9 nucleotides matching TRBD1. The CDR3 totals 17 residues. Trimming cost V 5 bases and J 0 bases; bases outside gene matches: 10. Germline CDR1 reads LGHNT; CDR2 reads FRNRAP. The CDR3 here is CASGRPGTGWDQETQYF. As DNA, the CDR3 is TGTGCTAGTGGTCGACCCGGGACAGGGTGGGACCAAGAGACCCAGTACTTC.

V is TRBV2 and J is TRBJ2-5; D gene uncertain. The CDR3 covers 12 residues. V was shortened by 8 bases and J by 4 bases, with 11 bases between the two germline ends. Per the germline V gene, CDR1 is SNHLY and CDR2 is FYNNEI. The CDR3 protein is CASGRETETQYF. Written as DNA, the CDR3 is TGTGCCAGCGGGCGTGAAACAGAGACCCAGTACTTC.

This clone was found a few times. The chain has TRBV6-5 and TRBJ1-4, with D hard to call. V gave up 6 bases and J gave up 5 bases, with 16 bases separating them. Germline assignment: CDR1 MNHEY and CDR2 SVGAGI. This CDR3 spans 15 amino acids. CDR3 sequence (DNA): TGTGCCAGCAGCCGTACCGGGGTGAACAATGAAAAACTGTTTTTT. Protein: CASSRTGVNNEKLFF.

This clone appeared a few times. The chain is built from TRBV29-1 and TRBJ2-7; TRBD1 is a possible D gene (6 bases). This CDR3 comprises 13 residues. From germline, CDR1 is SQVTM and CDR2 ANQGSEA. V was trimmed by 4 bases and J by 6 bases, leaving 16 bases between them. The CDR3 sequence: CSVGLQGLREQYF. The CDR3 DNA reads TGCAGCGTTGGGTTACAGGGCCTACGCGAGCAGTACTTC.

This clone turned up a few times. The chain couples TRBV10-3 to TRBJ2-1; the match to TRBD2 covers 11 bases. Trimming cost V 10 bases and J 7 bases; bases outside gene matches: 12. The V gene's germline CDR1 is ENHRY and CDR2 SYGVKD. This CDR3 is 15 amino acids long. In DNA form, the CDR3 reads TGTGCCACCTCCGGGACTAGCGGCTCTGGTAATGAGCAGTTCTTC. Protein product: CATSGTSGSGNEQFF.

The chain uses TRBV5-8 and TRBJ2-5; TRBD1 matches at 7 bases. Germline-derived CDR1 and CDR2 are SGHTS and YDEGEE. The CDR3 is 14 residues long. The V and J ends lost 4 bases and 2 bases, in that order; junction bases with no gene match: 5. The CDR3 is CASSLRDSQETQYF. Written as DNA, the CDR3 is TGTGCCAGCAGCCTACGGGACAGTCAAGAGACCCAGTACTTC.

The genes are TRBV6-6 and TRBJ2-1, with D possibly matching TRBD2 (6 bases). The CDR3 is 12 residues long. V shed 6 bases and J shed 8 bases, with 11 bases lying between them. Germline loops: CDR1 MNHNY, CDR2 SVGAGI (reference sequence). The CDR3 loop is CASRGGGDEQFF. The CDR3 nucleotides read TGTGCCAGCAGGGGAGGAGGCGATGAGCAGTTCTTC.

This clone has more than one count but fewer than ten. The chain has TRBV23-1 and TRBJ2-3; 8 nucleotides align to TRBD2. TRBV23-1 is an ORF; its function is uncertain. V lost 7 bases to trimming and J lost 4 bases; unmatched junction nucleotides: 13. There are 16 residues in the CDR3. The CDR3 sequence: CASIPKAGALPDTQYF. In DNA, the CDR3 is TGCGCCAGCATCCCTAAAGCGGGAGCTCTTCCAGATACGCAGTATTTT.

This clone was seen a few times. This rearrangement joins TRBV30 to TRBJ2-3; TRBD2 agrees at 10 bases. The CDR3 is 13 residues long. V dropped 2 bases and J dropped 8; count of bases not matched to a gene: 4. The germline gives CDR1 GTSNPN, CDR2 SVGIG (reference sequence). The CDR3 bases are TGTGCCTGGAGTCGGGTAGCGGGAGGTACGCAGTATTTT. Translation gives CAWSRVAGGTQYF.

The V gene is TRBV18, the J gene TRBJ2-6; a possible D gene is TRBD2 (6 bases). With 3 bases removed from V and 4 bases from J, the gap between germline ends came to 16 bases. Germline V gene sequence: CDR1 KGHSH, CDR2 LQKENI. This CDR3 spans 17 amino acids. CDR3 sequence: CASSPGLPGRGANVLTF. The CDR3 DNA reads TGTGCCAGCTCACCGGGACTCCCGGGAAGAGGGGCCAACGTCCTGACTTTC.

This rearrangement joins TRBV6-5 to TRBJ2-7; D unresolved. Germline V lookup: CDR1 MNHEY, CDR2 SVGAGI. V lost 2 bases and J lost 2, with 7 bases in between. The CDR3 runs 13 residues. CDR3 coding DNA: TGTGCCAGCAGTTACGGCCAGACCTACGAGCAGTACTTC. This sequence encodes CASSYGQTYEQYF.

The V gene is TRBV6-5, the J gene TRBJ1-4; 7 bases are shared with TRBD1. CDR1 is MNHEY, CDR2 SVGAGI, per germline. V gave up 5 bases and J gave up 3 bases; unmatched junction bases: 3. The CDR3 sequence is 14 residues long. The CDR3 DNA sequence: TGTGCCAGCAGTGACAGGGAGTCTAATGAAAAACTGTTTTTT. Residues: CASSDRESNEKLFF.

This clone was seen more than once but under ten times. This chain joins TRBV7-6 and TRBJ2-3, with TRBD1 as a possible D gene (6 bases). The CDR3 has 14 amino acids. V was shortened by 1 base and J by 3 bases, with 8 bases between the two germline ends. From germline, CDR1 is SGHVS and CDR2 FNYEAQ. CDR3 loop: CASSLVGATDTQYF. CDR3 nucleotide sequence: TGTGCCAGCAGCTTAGTGGGGGCTACAGATACGCAGTATTTT.

The table lists this clone with many counts. The CDR3 coding sequence is TGCAGCGTTGGTATTATGGCTAGCGGGAGGGGTGAGCAGTTCTTC. It codes for CSVGIMASGRGEQFF. V usage is TRBV29-1 and J usage is TRBJ2-1; 12 positions match TRBD2. CDR1 and CDR2 from the germline V gene are SQVTM and ANQGSEA. With V trimmed by 4 bases and J by 9 bases, 10 bases remained unmatched. The CDR3 totals 15 residues.

The sample holds a few counts of this clone. Additional DNA sequences in this sample encode the identical CDR3. The chain links TRBV27 to TRBJ2-7; D is possibly TRBD1 (5 bases). The CDR3 runs 13 residues. Trimming took off 2 bases at V and 2 bases at J, with 7 bases between the two ends. Germline values: CDR1 MNHEY, CDR2 SMNVEV (reference sequence). In DNA, the CDR3 is TGTGCCAGCAGTTTAAGGGGTACCTACGAGCAGTACTTC. This sequence encodes CASSLRGTYEQYF.

This clone was picked up a small number of times. This chain uses TRBV7-9 with TRBJ2-1, with 10 bases that match TRBD2. Germline V gene sequence: CDR1 SEHNR, CDR2 FQNEAQ (reference sequence). The CDR3 covers 15 residues. Trimming at V came to 2 bases and at J to 4 bases, leaving 2 bases not matched to a gene. The CDR3 reads CASSLRTSGYNEQFF. CDR3 nucleotides: TGTGCCAGCAGCTTAAGGACTAGCGGATACAATGAGCAGTTCTTC.

A few counts support this clone. This chain connects TRBV7-9 to TRBJ2-5; D gene unclear. CDR3 length: 12 amino acids. CDR1 and CDR2 from the germline V gene are SEHNR and FQNEAQ (reference sequence). The ends were cut back, 4 bases at V and 4 bases at J, with 7 bases in the middle. CDR3 in DNA: TGTGCCAGCAGCTCTCTAGGAGAGACCCAGTACTTC. This sequence encodes CASSSLGETQYF.

This clone was seen a handful of times. V gene TRBV2 combines with J gene TRBJ1-5; possibly TRBD1 for D (6 bases). V lost 8 bases, J lost 2 bases, and 13 bases lay in between. This CDR3 contains 14 residues. CDR1 SNHLY and CDR2 FYNNEI come from the germline V gene. The CDR3 protein is CASCRGSGNQPQHF. Written as DNA, the CDR3 is TGTGCCAGCTGTAGGGGGAGTGGCAATCAGCCCCAGCATTTT.

This clone was detected only a few times. The rearrangement uses TRBV30 and TRBJ1-1, with D possibly TRBD1 on 5 matching bases. V was shortened by 2 bases and J by 7 bases, with 11 bases between the two germline ends. This CDR3 has 12 amino acids. CDR1 and CDR2 from the germline V gene are GTSNPN and SVGIG (reference sequence). Written as DNA, the CDR3 is TGTGCCTGGAGTCTTTCAGGGATTGAAGCTTTCTTT. Protein sequence: CAWSLSGIEAFF.

This clone was counted between two and nine times. The J gene is TRBJ1-4, the V gene TRBV27, with TRBD1 matching over 7 bases. In germline, CDR1 is MNHEY, CDR2 SMNVEV (reference sequence). The CDR3 covers 15 residues. The V gene end was trimmed by 2 bases and the J gene end by 4 bases; junction bases not matched to a gene: 4. In nucleotides, the CDR3 is TGTGCCAGCAGTTTAGAAGGACAGGTTAATGAAAAACTGTTTTTT. Its protein is CASSLEGQVNEKLFF.

This clone turned up a few times. The J gene is TRBJ2-5, the V gene TRBV7-9; 8 bases align to TRBD1. The CDR3 has 17 residues. Germline assignment: CDR1 SEHNR and CDR2 FQNEAQ (reference sequence). Trimming took 5 bases from V and 5 from J; bases not matched to a gene: 16. CDR3 sequence: CASSLVSIRGQGETQYF. Here the CDR3 DNA reads TGTGCCAGCAGCCTAGTCTCCATCAGGGGGCAGGGTGAGACCCAGTACTTC. Based on the CDR3 plus reference TRBV7-9 and TRBJ2-5, the full variable domain is DTGVSQNPRHKITKRGQNVTFRCDPISEHNRLYWYRQTLGQGPEFLTYFQNEAQLEKSRLLSDRFSAERPKGSFSTLEIQRTEQGDSAMYLCASSLVSIRGQGETQYFGPGTRLLVL.